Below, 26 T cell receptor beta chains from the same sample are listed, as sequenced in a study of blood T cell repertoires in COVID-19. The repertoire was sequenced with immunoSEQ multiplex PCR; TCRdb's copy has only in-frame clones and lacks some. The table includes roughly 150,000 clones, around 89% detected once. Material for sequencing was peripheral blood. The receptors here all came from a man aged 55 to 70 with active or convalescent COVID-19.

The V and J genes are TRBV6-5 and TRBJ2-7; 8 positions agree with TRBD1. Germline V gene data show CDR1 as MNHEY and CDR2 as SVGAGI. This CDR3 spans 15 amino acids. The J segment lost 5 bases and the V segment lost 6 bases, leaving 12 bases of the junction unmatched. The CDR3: CASRDLGQGRDEQYF. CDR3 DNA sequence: TGTGCCAGCAGGGACTTAGGACAGGGAAGGGACGAGCAGTACTTC.

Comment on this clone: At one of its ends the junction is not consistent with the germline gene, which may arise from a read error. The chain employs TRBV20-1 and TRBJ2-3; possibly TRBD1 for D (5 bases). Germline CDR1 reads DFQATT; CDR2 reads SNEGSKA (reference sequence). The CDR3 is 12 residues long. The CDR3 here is CSPSEKGDTQYF. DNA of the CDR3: TGCAGTCCTAGTGAGAAGGGGGATACGCAGTATTTT.

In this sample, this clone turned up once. CDR3 in amino acids: CASSTGDLTRETQYF. CDR3 nucleotides: TGTGCCAGTAGTACAGGGGACCTCACCAGGGAGACCCAGTACTTC. The V gene is TRBV19, the J gene TRBJ2-5; D is perhaps TRBD1 (6 bases). Trimming left V 4 bases short and J 5 bases short, with 17 bases between. Germline V gene lookup returns CDR1 LNHDA and CDR2 SQIVND (reference sequence). CDR3 size: 15 residues.

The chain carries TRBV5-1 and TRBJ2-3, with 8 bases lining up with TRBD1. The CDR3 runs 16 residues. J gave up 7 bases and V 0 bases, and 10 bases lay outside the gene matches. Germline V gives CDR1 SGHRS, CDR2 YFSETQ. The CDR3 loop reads CASSLEGQATGNTQYF. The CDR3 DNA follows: TGCGCCAGCAGCTTGGAGGGACAGGCGACCGGGAATACGCAGTATTTT.

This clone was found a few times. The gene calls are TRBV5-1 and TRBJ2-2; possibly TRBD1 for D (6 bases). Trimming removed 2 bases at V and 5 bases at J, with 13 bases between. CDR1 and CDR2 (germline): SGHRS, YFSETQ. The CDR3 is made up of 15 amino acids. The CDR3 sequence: CASSFGQSGTGELFF. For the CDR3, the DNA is TGCGCCAGCAGCTTTGGACAGTCAGGGACCGGGGAGCTGTTTTTT.

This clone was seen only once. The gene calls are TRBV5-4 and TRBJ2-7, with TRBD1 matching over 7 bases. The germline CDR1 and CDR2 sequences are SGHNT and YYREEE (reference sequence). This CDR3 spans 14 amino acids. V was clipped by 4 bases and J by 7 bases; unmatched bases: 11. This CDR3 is CASSKYRGPSEQYF. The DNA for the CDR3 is TGTGCCAGCAGCAAGTACAGGGGACCCTCGGAGCAGTACTTC.

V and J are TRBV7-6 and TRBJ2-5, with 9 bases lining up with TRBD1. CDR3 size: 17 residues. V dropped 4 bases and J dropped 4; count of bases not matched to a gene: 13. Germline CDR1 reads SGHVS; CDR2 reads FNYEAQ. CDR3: CASSSTPGTGFGETQYF. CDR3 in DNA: TGTGCCAGCAGCTCCACTCCCGGGACAGGGTTTGGAGAGACCCAGTACTTC. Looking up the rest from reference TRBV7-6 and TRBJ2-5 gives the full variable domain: GAGVSQSPRYKVTKRGQDVALRCDPISGHVSLYWYRQALGQGPEFLTYFNYEAQQDKSGLPNDRFSAERPEGSISTLTIQRTEQRDSAMYRCASSSTPGTGFGETQYFGPGTRLLVL.

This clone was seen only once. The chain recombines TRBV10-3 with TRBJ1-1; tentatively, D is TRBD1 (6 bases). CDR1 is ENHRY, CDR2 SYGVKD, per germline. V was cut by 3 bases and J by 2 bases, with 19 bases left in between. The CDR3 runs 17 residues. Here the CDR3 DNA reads TGTGCCATCAGTGACTCTCAGGGGAAGGGCTTAAACACTGAAGCTTTCTTT. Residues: CAISDSQGKGLNTEAFF.

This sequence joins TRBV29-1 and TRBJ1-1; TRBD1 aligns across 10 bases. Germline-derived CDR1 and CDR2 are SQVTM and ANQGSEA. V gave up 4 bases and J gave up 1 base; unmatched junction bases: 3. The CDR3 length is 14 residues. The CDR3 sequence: CSVGDRGPNTEAFF. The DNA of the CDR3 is TGCAGCGTTGGGGACAGGGGCCCGAACACTGAAGCTTTCTTT.

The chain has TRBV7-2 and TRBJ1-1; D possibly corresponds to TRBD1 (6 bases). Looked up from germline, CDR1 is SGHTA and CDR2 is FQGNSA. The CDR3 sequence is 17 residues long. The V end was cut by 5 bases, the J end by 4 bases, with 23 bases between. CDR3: CASSVQHLSLGGTEAFF. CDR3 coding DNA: TGTGCCAGCAGCGTCCAGCACCTTAGCTTAGGGGGCACTGAAGCTTTCTTT.

The DNA for the CDR3 is TGTGCCAGCAGTGAACAGGGACAGGGGGCTGGTCAGCCCCAGCATTTT. Amino acid sequence: CASSEQGQGAGQPQHF. The chain combines TRBV2 with TRBJ1-5; 12 bases map to TRBD1. The J segment lost 6 bases and the V segment lost 2 bases, leaving 5 bases of the junction unmatched. CDR3 length: 16 residues. Germline V gene data show CDR1 as SNHLY and CDR2 as FYNNEI.

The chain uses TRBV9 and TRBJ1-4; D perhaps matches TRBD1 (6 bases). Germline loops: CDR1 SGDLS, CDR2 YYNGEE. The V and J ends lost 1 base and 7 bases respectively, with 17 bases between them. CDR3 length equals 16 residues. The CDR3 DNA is TGTGCCAGCAGCGTAACCGGACAGATCTTAGGTGAAAAACTGTTTTTT. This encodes CASSVTGQILGEKLFF.

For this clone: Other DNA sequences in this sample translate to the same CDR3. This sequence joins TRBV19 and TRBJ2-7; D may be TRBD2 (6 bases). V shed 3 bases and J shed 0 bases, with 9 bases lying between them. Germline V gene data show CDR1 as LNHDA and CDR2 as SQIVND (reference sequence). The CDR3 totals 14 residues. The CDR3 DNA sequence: TGTGCCAGTAGTATTAGCGGTAGCTCCTACGAGCAGTACTTC. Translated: CASSISGSSYEQYF. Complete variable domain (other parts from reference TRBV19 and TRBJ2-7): DGGITQSPKYLFRKEGQNVTLSCEQNLNHDAMYWYRQDPGQGLRLIYYSQIVNDFQKGDIAEGYSVSREKKESFPLTVTSAQKNPTAFYLCASSISGSSYEQYFGPGTRLTVT.

The CDR3, as DNA: TGTGCCAGCAGCCCCTCGCGTATTCAGCCCCAGCATTTT. It codes for CASSPSRIQPQHF. V usage is TRBV28 and J usage is TRBJ1-5, with D uncertain. Germline loops: CDR1 MDHEN, CDR2 SYDVKM. The germline V and J ends were trimmed by 6 bases and 6 bases, with 12 bases remaining between them. There are 13 residues in the CDR3.

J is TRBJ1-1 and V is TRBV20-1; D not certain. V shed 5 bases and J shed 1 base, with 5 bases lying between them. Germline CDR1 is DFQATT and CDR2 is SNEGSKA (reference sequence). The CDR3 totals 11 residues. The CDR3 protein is CSARGNTEAFF. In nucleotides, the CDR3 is TGCAGTGCTCGCGGGAACACTGAAGCTTTCTTT.

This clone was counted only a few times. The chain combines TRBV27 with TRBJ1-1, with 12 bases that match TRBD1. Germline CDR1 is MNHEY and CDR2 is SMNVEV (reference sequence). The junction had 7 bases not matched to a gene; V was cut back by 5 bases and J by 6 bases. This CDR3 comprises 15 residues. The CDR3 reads CASSAPGQGAPEAFF. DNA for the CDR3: TGTGCCAGCAGTGCTCCGGGACAGGGGGCCCCTGAAGCTTTCTTT.

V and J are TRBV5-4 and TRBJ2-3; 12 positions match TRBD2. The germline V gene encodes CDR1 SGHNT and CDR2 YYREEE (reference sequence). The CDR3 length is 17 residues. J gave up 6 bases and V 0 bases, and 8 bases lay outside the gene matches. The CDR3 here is CASSLGASGGGGDTQYF. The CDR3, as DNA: TGTGCCAGCAGCTTGGGCGCTAGCGGGGGGGGTGGTGATACGCAGTATTTT. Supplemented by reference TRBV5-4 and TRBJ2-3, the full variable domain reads ETGVTQSPTHLIKTRGQQVTLRCSSQSGHNTVSWYQQALGQGPQFIFQYYREEENGRGNFPPRFSGLQFPNYSSELNVNALELDDSALYLCASSLGASGGGGDTQYFGPGTRLTVL.

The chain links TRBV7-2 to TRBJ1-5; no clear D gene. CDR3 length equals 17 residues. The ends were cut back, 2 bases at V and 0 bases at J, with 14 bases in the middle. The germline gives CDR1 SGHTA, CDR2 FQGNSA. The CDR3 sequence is CASSLRPGTYSNQPQHF. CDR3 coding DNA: TGTGCCAGCAGCTTAAGGCCAGGAACGTATAGCAATCAGCCCCAGCATTTT.

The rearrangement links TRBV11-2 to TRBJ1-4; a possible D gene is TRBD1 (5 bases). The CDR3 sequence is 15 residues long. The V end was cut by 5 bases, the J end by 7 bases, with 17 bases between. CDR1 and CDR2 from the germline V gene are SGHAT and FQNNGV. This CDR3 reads CASSPREGRLEKLFF. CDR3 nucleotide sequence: TGTGCCAGCAGCCCCCGTGAGGGGAGGCTTGAAAAACTGTTTTTT.

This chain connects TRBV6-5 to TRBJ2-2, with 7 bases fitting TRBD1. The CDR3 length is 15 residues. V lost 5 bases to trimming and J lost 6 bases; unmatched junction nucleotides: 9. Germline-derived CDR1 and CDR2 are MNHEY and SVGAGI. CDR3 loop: CASSIRQGWAGELFF. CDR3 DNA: TGTGCCAGCAGTATCCGACAGGGTTGGGCCGGGGAGCTGTTTTTT.

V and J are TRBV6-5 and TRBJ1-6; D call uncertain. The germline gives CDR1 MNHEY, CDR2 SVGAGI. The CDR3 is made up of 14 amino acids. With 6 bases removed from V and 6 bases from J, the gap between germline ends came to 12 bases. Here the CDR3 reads CASSLQIFNSPLHF. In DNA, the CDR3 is TGTGCCAGCAGCCTACAGATTTTTAATTCACCCCTCCACTTT.

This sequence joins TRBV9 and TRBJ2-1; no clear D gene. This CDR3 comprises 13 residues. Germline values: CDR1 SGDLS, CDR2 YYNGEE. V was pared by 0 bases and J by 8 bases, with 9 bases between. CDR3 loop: CASSVASNDEQFF. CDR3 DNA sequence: TGTGCCAGCAGCGTAGCGTCTAACGATGAGCAGTTCTTC. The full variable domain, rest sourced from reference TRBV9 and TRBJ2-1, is DSGVTQTPKHLITATGQRVTLRCSPRSGDLSVYWYQQSLDQGLQFLIQYYNGEERAKGNILERFSAQQFPDLHSELNLSSLELGDSALYFCASSVASNDEQFFGPGTRLTVL.

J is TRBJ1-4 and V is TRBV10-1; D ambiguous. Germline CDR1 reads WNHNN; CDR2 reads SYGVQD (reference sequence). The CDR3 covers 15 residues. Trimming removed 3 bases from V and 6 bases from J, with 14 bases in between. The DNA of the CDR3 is TGCGCCAGCAGTGAAAGAGGGCGAAGTCATGAAAAACTGTTTTTT. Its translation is CASSERGRSHEKLFF.

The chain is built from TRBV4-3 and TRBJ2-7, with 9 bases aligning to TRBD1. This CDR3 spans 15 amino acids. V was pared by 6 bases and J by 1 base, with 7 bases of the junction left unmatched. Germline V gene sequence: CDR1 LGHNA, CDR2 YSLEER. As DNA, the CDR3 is TGCGCCAGCAGTACGGACAGGGGCCGTTCCTACGAGCAGTACTTC. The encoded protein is CASSTDRGRSYEQYF.

The CDR3 nucleotides are TGTGCCAGCAGCGATAGCGGGGAAGTCGAGCAGTACTTC. Translating it yields CASSDSGEVEQYF. J is TRBJ2-7 and V is TRBV9, with TRBD2 matching 8 bases. CDR1 is SGDLS, CDR2 YYNGEE, per germline. With V trimmed by 3 bases and J by 6 bases, 5 bases remained unmatched. CDR3 size: 13 residues.

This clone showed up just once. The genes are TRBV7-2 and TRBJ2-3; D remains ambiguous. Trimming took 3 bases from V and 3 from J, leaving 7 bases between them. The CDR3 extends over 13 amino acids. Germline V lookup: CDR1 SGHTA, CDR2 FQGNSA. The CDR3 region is CASSLAETDTQYF. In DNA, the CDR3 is TGTGCCAGCAGCTTGGCAGAAACAGATACGCAGTATTTT.